This T cell receptor beta chain was captured in a study of blood T cell repertoires in COVID-19. Using immunoSEQ multiplex PCR, the repertoire was profiled, and TCRdb retains in-frame clones only, with some absent. The table lists 350,000 to 400,000 clones, 85% to 90% of them singletons. Germline trimming cut 3 bases from V and 3 bases from J; bases unmatched to any gene: 5. This CDR3 has 15 residues. Per germline, CDR1 MDHEN and CDR2 SYDVKM. What was sequenced was PBMCs or T cells enriched from blood (not recorded which). The V call is TRBV28, the J call TRBJ1-5, with 7 positions matching TRBD1. This receptor was identified in a young man who had recovered from COVID-19. The CDR3 bases are TGTGCCAGCAGTTTCGGAACAGGGGACAATCAGCCCCAGCATTTT. Its protein product is CASSFGTGDNQPQHF.